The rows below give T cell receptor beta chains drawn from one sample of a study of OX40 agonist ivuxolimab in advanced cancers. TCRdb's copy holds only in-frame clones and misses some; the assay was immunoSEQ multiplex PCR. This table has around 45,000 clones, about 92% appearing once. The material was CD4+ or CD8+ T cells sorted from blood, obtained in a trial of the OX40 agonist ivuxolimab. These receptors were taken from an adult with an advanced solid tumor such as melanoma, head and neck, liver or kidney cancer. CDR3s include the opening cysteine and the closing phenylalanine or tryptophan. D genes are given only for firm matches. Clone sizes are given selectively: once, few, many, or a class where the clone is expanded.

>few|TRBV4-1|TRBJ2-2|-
CASSHYAGELFF
TGCGCCAGCAGCCACTATGCCGGGGAGCTGTTTTTT
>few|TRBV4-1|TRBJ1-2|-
CASSQVEGDDYGYTF
TGCGCCAGCAGCCAAGTTGAGGGGGACGACTATGGCTACACCTTC
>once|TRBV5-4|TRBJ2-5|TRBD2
CASSSLAGGPETQYF
TGTGCCAGCAGCTCTCTAGCGGGAGGGCCAGAGACCCAGTACTTC
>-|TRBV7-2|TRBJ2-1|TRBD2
CASSLGGGAEFF
TGTGCCAGCAGTTTAGGCGGGGGAGCAGAGTTCTTC
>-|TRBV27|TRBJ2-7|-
CASSLSRTDSYEQYF
TGTGCCAGCAGTTTATCGCGGACGGATTCCTACGAGCAGTACTTC
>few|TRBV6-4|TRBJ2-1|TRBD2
CASSDTSGGYNEQFF
TGTGCCAGCAGTGACACTAGCGGGGGCTACAATGAGCAGTTCTTC
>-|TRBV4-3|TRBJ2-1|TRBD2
CASSQEGSGSYNEQFF
TGCGCCAGCAGCCAAGAGGGCAGCGGGAGCTACAATGAGCAGTTCTTC
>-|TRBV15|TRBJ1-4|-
CATSSPKEEKLFF
TGTGCCACCAGCAGCCCAAAGGAAGAAAAACTGTTTTTT
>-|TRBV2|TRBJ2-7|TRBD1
CASSPGGYPYEQYF
TGTGCCAGCAGTCCAGGGGGTTATCCCTACGAGCAGTACTTC
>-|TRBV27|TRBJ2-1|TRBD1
CASRAQGYNEQFF
TGTGCCAGCAGAGCACAGGGGTACAATGAGCAGTTCTTC
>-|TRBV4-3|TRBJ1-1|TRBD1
CASSQVRDRDTEAFF
TGCGCCAGCAGCCAAGTGCGGGACAGGGACACTGAAGCTTTCTTT
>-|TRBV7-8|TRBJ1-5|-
CASSLVGGGGQPQHF
TGTGCCAGCAGCTTAGTAGGGGGGGGCGGTCAGCCCCAGCATTTT
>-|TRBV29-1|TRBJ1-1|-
CSVGTVYTEAFF
TGCAGCGTCGGGACGGTGTACACTGAAGCTTTCTTT
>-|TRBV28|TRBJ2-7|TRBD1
CASSLGTVSYEQYF
TGTGCCAGCAGCCTGGGGACAGTTTCCTACGAGCAGTACTTC
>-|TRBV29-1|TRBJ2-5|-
CSVDGNQETQYF
TGCAGCGTTGATGGGAACCAAGAGACCCAGTACTTC
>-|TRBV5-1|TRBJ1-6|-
CASSLTTDGYSPLHF
TGCGCCAGCAGTTTGACAACGGATGGGTATTCACCCCTCCACTTT
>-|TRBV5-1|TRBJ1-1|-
CASSFQTEWGGTEAFF
TGCGCCAGCAGCTTTCAGACCGAATGGGGGGGCACTGAAGCTTTCTTT
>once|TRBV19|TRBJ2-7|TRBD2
CASSIGLAGTYEQYF
TGTGCCAGTAGTATCGGACTAGCGGGAACCTACGAGCAGTACTTC
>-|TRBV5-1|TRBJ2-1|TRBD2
CASSLEREGLLNEQFF
TGCGCCAGCAGCTTGGAGCGGGAGGGCCTCCTGAATGAGCAGTTCTTC
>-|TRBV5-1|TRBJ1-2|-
CASSAGTQLYGYTF
TGCGCCAGCAGCGCCGGGACACAGCTCTATGGCTACACCTTC
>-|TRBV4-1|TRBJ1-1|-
CASSQPNRAEAFF
TGCGCCAGCAGCCAGCCGAATAGGGCTGAAGCTTTCTTT
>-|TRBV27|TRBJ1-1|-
CASSEDTGTEAFF
TGTGCCAGCAGTGAGGACACGGGTACTGAAGCTTTCTTT
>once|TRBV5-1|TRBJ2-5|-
CASTRFGETQYF
TGCGCCAGCACCAGGTTCGGGGAGACCCAGTACTTC
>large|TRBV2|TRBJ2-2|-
CASSEGRIAPGELFF
TGTGCCAGCAGTGAGGGCAGGATTGCCCCCGGGGAGCTGTTTTTT
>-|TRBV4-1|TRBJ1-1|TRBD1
CASSPTDRGTEAFF
TGCGCCAGCAGCCCTACGGACAGGGGTACTGAAGCTTTCTTT
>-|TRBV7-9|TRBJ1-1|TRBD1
CASSYRTGTNTEAFF
TGTGCCAGCAGCTACCGGACAGGGACGAACACTGAAGCTTTCTTT
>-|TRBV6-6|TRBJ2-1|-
CASSSRNYNEQFF
TGTGCCAGCAGCTCACGGAACTACAATGAGCAGTTCTTC
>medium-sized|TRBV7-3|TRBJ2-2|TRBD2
CASSLISGRSRTGELFF
TGTGCCAGCAGCTTAATTAGCGGGAGGTCCCGCACCGGGGAGCTGTTTTTT
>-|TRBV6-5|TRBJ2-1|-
CASGLADFYNEQFF
TGTGCCAGCGGCCTCGCGGATTTTTACAATGAGCAGTTCTTC
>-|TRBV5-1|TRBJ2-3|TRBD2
CASSEGLGADTQYF
TGCGCCAGCAGCGAAGGACTAGGGGCAGATACGCAGTATTTT
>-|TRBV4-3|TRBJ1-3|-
CASSQGAGAGNTIYF
TGCGCCAGCAGCCAAGGCGCAGGGGCAGGAAACACCATATATTTT
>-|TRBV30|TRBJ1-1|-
CAWSALGGGINGAFF
TGTGCCTGGAGTGCCCTCGGGGGGGGAATTAATGGAGCTTTCTTT
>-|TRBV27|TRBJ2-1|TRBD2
CASSPGVAGSSYNEQFF
TGTGCCAGCAGTCCGGGAGTAGCGGGAAGCTCCTACAATGAGCAGTTCTTC
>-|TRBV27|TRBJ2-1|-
CASSTISGTFLEQFF
TGTGCCAGCAGTACCATATCCGGGACCTTTCTAGAGCAGTTCTTC
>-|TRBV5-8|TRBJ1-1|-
CASSLSMNTEAFF
TGTGCCAGCAGCTTGAGCATGAACACTGAAGCTTTCTTT
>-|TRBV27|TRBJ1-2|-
CASSLDGIYGYTF
TGTGCCAGCAGTTTAGACGGGATCTATGGCTACACCTTC
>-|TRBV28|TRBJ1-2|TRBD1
CASRDRGGYGYTF
TGTGCCAGCAGAGACAGGGGCGGCTATGGCTACACCTTC
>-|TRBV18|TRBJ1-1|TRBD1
CASSPQPGTGPEAFF
TGTGCCAGCTCACCACAACCCGGGACAGGTCCCGAAGCTTTCTTT
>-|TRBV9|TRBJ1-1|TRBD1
CASSEGAETEAFF
TGTGCCAGCAGCGAGGGGGCGGAAACTGAAGCTTTCTTT
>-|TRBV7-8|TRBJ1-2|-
CASSSGPDSWVYGYTF
TGTGCCAGCAGCTCAGGACCGGACAGCTGGGTATATGGCTACACCTTC
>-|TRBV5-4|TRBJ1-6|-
CASSPPIGSPLHF
TGTGCCAGCAGCCCACCGATCGGGTCACCCCTCCACTTT
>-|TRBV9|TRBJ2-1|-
CASSEGFYLSYNEQFF
TGTGCCAGCAGCGAGGGCTTCTATCTTAGCTACAATGAGCAGTTCTTC